A single T cell receptor (beta chain) is shown here with its context. Which antigen it targets is not known. No base quality information exists; no much larger clone differs at one position. Following the manufacturer's recommendations, the immunoSEQ kit was used to generate TCR beta libraries from genomic DNA. Library preparation used a first multiplex PCR with proprietary primers, then a second PCR adding unique barcodes, with bead cleanups after each round. Each sample batch included a kit-provided positive control reaction and a negative control reaction. The final libraries underwent checking on an Agilent 4200 TapeStation D1000 ScreenTape, volumetric pooling, and quantification by qPCR. An Illumina NextSeq500 fitted with a MidOutput 150-cycle cartridge performed the sequencing, running 156 Read1 cycles and 15 Index1 cycles with the kit's custom primers. The pooled library was loaded at 0.8 to 1 pM, and roughly 20% PhiX control was spiked in. The paper's data handling went like this. Vendor-processed data were analyzed in R, and a clonotype was defined as all T cells sharing the same CDR3 nucleotide sequence. In the clone abundance analyses, frequencies were normalized to the 10,000 most abundant clones in each sample. Public T cell clones, averaging fewer than five per sample, were removed before analysis. Tumor-enriched clonotypes and baseline blood-enriched clonotypes were defined as those with an abundance difference of at least 32-fold between compartments. A beta-binomial differential abundance model was used to identify clonotypes that were expanded or contracted between blood time points. The Baroni-Urbani and Buser coefficient was used to measure tumor-blood repertoire similarity, and groups were compared with two-tailed Wilcoxon tests in R. This immuneACCESS table, as held by TCRdb, lists in-frame sequences with V and J called but not all clones. Of the missing ones, under half trace to an unresolved V gene in checked studies; the others have no known cause. For V, J and clone size, that table is used; D and trimming come from the DNA. The table for this sample lists 85,000 to 100,000 clones; about 88% of them were counted only once. 6% to 9% of the sample is in the top ten clones.

The source of the sample is a study of radiation and T cells in renal cell carcinoma (dated by TCRdb to 2019 to 2021). As for the study more broadly: Samples were obtained from a clinical trial, in which 15 Gy stereotactic body radiation therapy was delivered to primary renal cell carcinomas and nephrectomy was performed 4 weeks later. A total of 3.5 million to 4.5 million unique CDR3 nucleotide sequences, encoding roughly 3,000,000 unique CDR3 amino acid sequences, were found across all 50 or so samples. In total, 50 or so samples, comprising around 25 tumors and around 27 peripheral blood samples, were subjected to TCR beta sequencing.

Overall study results and their limits: Tracking of blood repertoire dynamics stopped at about 4 weeks after treatment, with no follow-up past that point. Because pretreatment tumor biopsies were not available, the study could not determine whether clonotypes were already present within the tumor at baseline. The single-armed trial design could not address effects of radiation dose or scheduling on the TCR repertoire. Top tumor clonotypes rose in blood from baseline to 2 weeks post-radiation, then contracted by 4 weeks, suggesting transient expansion of tumor-resident clones.

The time point tag for this specimen amounts to: baseline pretreatment blood. The treatment or condition label of this sample denotes: 15 Gy SBRT to primary tumor, nephrectomy 4 weeks later. To follow tumor-enriched clonotypes, peripheral blood was collected serially from radiation-treated patients at baseline and again at 2 weeks and 4 weeks after SBRT. Every patient's renal cell carcinoma showed clear cell pathology. Genomic DNA for TCR sequencing was prepared using the QIAamp DNA Blood Mini Kit (Qiagen). The analyses included just those samples that passed every quality control check. From cysteine to phenylalanine, the CDR3 is 16 amino acids long. CDR3 DNA is the only sequence kept; it has 48 bases, read in frame from the first base. Ends trimmed: V by 4 bases, J by 2 bases; bases unmatched to a gene: 10. CDR1 and CDR2 were assigned from the germline V gene as LGHNA and YNFKEQ.

This clonotype was sampled from a man aged 50 or older with renal cell carcinoma. This chain is built from TRBV4-2 and TRBJ1-1; 7 bases in between match TRBD1. The sample was blood, taken from a patient whose treatment included radiotherapy and nephrectomy. The CDR3 loop reads CASSLWSGGLNTEAFF. Read as DNA, the sequence is TGTGCCAGCAGCCTTTGGTCAGGGGGACTAAACACTGAAGCTTTCTTT.